These 14 T cell receptor beta chains share one sample of origin, sequenced in a study of neurological immune-mediated disorders. MiXCR, run by TCRdb on the 5' RACE reads, gives a single entry per CDR3 protein. The table records 30,000 or so distinct CDR3 sequences, 4% of them present only once. The source material was CD4+ T cells from blood. The receptors stem from a woman aged 40 to 49 in good health.

There are many counts of this clonotype. CDR3 bases: TGTGCCAGCAGCTTTGACAGGCTGAACACTGAAGCTTTCTTT. Its protein is CASSFDRLNTEAFF. The V gene is TRBV7-2, the J gene TRBJ1-1, with D possibly being TRBD1 (6 bases). The CDR3 spans 14 residues. Trimming stripped 3 bases from V and 0 bases from J, with 8 bases between. The germline V gene has CDR1 SGHTA and CDR2 FQGNSA.

This clonotype was recorded a few times. V and J are TRBV28 and TRBJ1-5, with D possibly being TRBD1 (5 bases). Trimming took 2 bases from V and 4 from J, leaving 12 bases between them. This CDR3 comprises 15 residues. The germline CDR1 and CDR2 sequences are MDHEN and SYDVKM. The CDR3 is CASSLDTPGNQPQHF. Written as DNA, the CDR3 is TGTGCCAGCAGTTTAGATACCCCAGGGAATCAGCCCCAGCATTTT.

This clonotype was seen repeatedly, ten times or more. The chain uses TRBV3-1 and TRBJ1-2; D is ambiguous. Germline V gene sequence: CDR1 LGHDT, CDR2 YNNKEL (reference sequence). The CDR3 totals 15 residues. Trimming stripped 2 bases from V and 8 bases from J, with 18 bases between. The DNA of the CDR3 is TGTGCCAGCAGCCAACCGGGCGGGGTGGGAGGAGGCTACACCTTC. It yields the protein CASSQPGGVGGGYTF.

In this sample, this clonotype turned up many times. The chain couples TRBV12-3 or TRBV12-4 to TRBJ1-2, with D tentatively TRBD1 (5 bases). V was cut by 8 bases and J by 1 base, with 11 bases left in between. This CDR3 contains 13 residues. This chain's CDR3 is CASRGGGNYGYTF. The CDR3 DNA reads TGTGCCAGCCGGGGGGGAGGTAACTATGGCTACACCTTC.

The table lists this clonotype with many counts. The chain employs TRBV20-1 and TRBJ1-5, with TRBD1 matching over 10 bases. Germline trimming cut 4 bases from V and 0 bases from J; bases unmatched to any gene: 12. The CDR3 contains 18 residues. CDR1 and CDR2 from the germline V gene are DFQATT and SNEGSKA (reference sequence). In DNA form, the CDR3 reads TGCAGTGCTAAAGCTCACGGGACAGGGGATTATAGCAATCAGCCCCAGCATTTT. Translation gives CSAKAHGTGDYSNQPQHF.

In its sample, this clonotype was seen many times. The J gene is TRBJ2-7, the V gene TRBV12-3 or TRBV12-4, with 11 bases that match TRBD2. V shed 5 bases and J 3 bases; nucleotides not matched to a gene: 15. The CDR3 runs to 18 residues. As DNA, the CDR3 is TGTGCCAGCAGTCTCCGCGGGACTAGCGGAGGTACAATCTACGAGCAGTACTTC. It codes for CASSLRGTSGGTIYEQYF.

This clonotype was seen ten or more times. The rearrangement links TRBV5-1 to TRBJ2-3; no reliable D call. CDR1 and CDR2 from the germline V gene are SGHRS and YFSETQ. With 4 bases removed from V and 6 bases from J, the gap between germline ends came to 21 bases. CDR3 size: 16 residues. CDR3 nucleotides: TGCGCCAGCAGCCCGGACCCAGGAATGCAGAGCGATACGCAGTATTTT. Translation gives CASSPDPGMQSDTQYF.

This clonotype was found many times. V is TRBV5-1 and J is TRBJ2-7; D may correspond to TRBD1 or TRBD2 (5 bases each). The CDR3 has 12 residues. V lost 4 bases, J lost 5 bases, and 10 bases lay in between. Germline V gives CDR1 SGHRS, CDR2 YFSETQ. The CDR3 DNA reads as TGCGCCAGCAGCCGAGGGGACCACGAGCAGTACTTC. This sequence encodes CASSRGDHEQYF. The full variable domain, rest sourced from reference TRBV5-1 and TRBJ2-7, is KAGVTQTPRYLIKTRGQQVTLSCSPISGHRSVSWYQQTPGQGLQFLFEYFSETQRNKGNFPGRFSGRQFSNSRSEMNVSTLELGDSALYLCASSRGDHEQYFGPGTRLTVT.

At least ten counts were recorded for this clonotype. The CDR3 nucleotides read TGTGCCAGCAGTTTACTAGCGAACACTGAAGCTTTCTTT. Translating it yields CASSLLANTEAFF. The V call is TRBV12-3 or TRBV12-4, the J call TRBJ1-1; D unresolved. V shed 2 bases and J shed 1 base, with 5 bases lying between them. This CDR3 has 13 residues.

This clonotype was counted many times. V usage is TRBV29-1 and J usage is TRBJ1-1; D is ambiguous. This CDR3 region has 15 residues. The germline V gene has CDR1 SQVTM and CDR2 ANQGSEA. Trimming stripped 4 bases from V and 0 bases from J, with 15 bases between. The CDR3 region has the DNA TGCAGCGTTGTCCCACACGTGGGGATGAACACTGAAGCTTTCTTT. This sequence encodes CSVVPHVGMNTEAFF.

This clonotype was seen many times. V is TRBV30 and J is TRBJ1-1; tentative D call: TRBD1 (6 bases). This CDR3 is built from 15 residues. The V gene lost 3 bases and the J gene lost 4 bases, with 18 bases spanning the gap. The germline V gene encodes CDR1 GTSNPN and CDR2 SVGIG (reference sequence). For the CDR3, the DNA is TGTGCCTGGAGACCCAAAGGGGGTGGGGGCACTGAAGCTTTCTTT. It specifies CAWRPKGGGGTEAFF.

In this sample, this clonotype turned up once. The J gene is TRBJ1-5, the V gene TRBV10-3, with D perhaps TRBD1 (5 bases). V shed 9 bases and J shed 1 base, with 7 bases lying between them. Germline lookup yields CDR1 ENHRY and CDR2 SYGVKD. The CDR3 sequence is 12 residues long. As DNA, the CDR3 is TGTGCCATTGCAGGGAGCAATCAGCCCCAGCATTTT. It translates to CAIAGSNQPQHF.

This clonotype was recorded many times. In DNA form, the CDR3 reads TGTGCCAGCAGCTCCCACGGGGGAAGTGAAGCTTTCTTT. Translation gives CASSSHGGSEAFF. The chain carries TRBV7-2 and TRBJ1-1; possible D gene TRBD1, 5 bases. This CDR3 is 13 amino acids long. Germline V gene lookup returns CDR1 SGHTA and CDR2 FQGNSA. V dropped 4 bases and J dropped 7 bases, with 13 bases sitting between them.

There are many counts of this clonotype. The gene calls are TRBV12-3 or TRBV12-4 and TRBJ2-3, with 7 bases lining up with TRBD2. The V and J ends lost 4 bases and 4 bases, in that order; junction bases with no gene match: 8. The CDR3 runs 15 residues. As DNA, the CDR3 is TGTGCCAGCAGTTACACCTCCGGGGGGTCAGATACGCAGTATTTT. Residues: CASSYTSGGSDTQYF.